These 10 T cell receptor beta chains came from one sample sequenced in a study of blood T cell repertoires in COVID-19. This table comes from immunoSEQ multiplex PCR, and its TCRdb copy is limited to in-frame clones, with some not included. Seen here are 200,000 or so clones, 65% to 85% observed once, and the top ten hold roughly 7%. The specimen sequenced was PBMCs or T cells enriched from blood (not recorded which). All receptors come from a middle-aged man who had recovered from COVID-19.

The chain has TRBV5-1 and TRBJ1-5, with 11 bases that match TRBD1. V trimming: 4 bases; J trimming: 6 bases; junction bases outside the gene matches: 3. CDR1 SGHRS and CDR2 YFSETQ come from the germline V gene. This CDR3 has 14 residues. The CDR3 is CASSDGTGGQPQHF. CDR3 nucleotides: TGCGCCAGCAGCGACGGGACAGGGGGTCAGCCCCAGCATTTT.

The chain carries TRBV2 and TRBJ2-7, with TRBD2 matching 13 bases. V was clipped by 6 bases and J by 3 bases; unmatched bases: 2. Germline CDR1 SNHLY, CDR2 FYNNEI. This CDR3 has 14 amino acids. Written as DNA, the CDR3 is TGTGCCAGCAGACGACTAGCGGGGGGCTACGAGCAGTACTTC. This gives the protein CASRRLAGGYEQYF. Combining the CDR3 with reference TRBV2 and TRBJ2-7 gives the whole variable domain EPEVTQTPSHQVTQMGQEVILRCVPISNHLYFYWYRQILGQKVEFLVSFYNNEISEKSEIFDDQFSVERPDGSNFTLKIRSTKLEDSAMYFCASRRLAGGYEQYFGPGTRLTVT.

This chain connects TRBV28 to TRBJ1-2, with 8 bases lining up with TRBD1. The CDR3 has 12 amino acids. CDR1 MDHEN and CDR2 SYDVKM come from the germline V gene. V trimming: 10 bases; J trimming: 7 bases; junction bases outside the gene matches: 8. The CDR3 sequence is CATNPGQGGYTF. The CDR3, as DNA: TGTGCCACAAACCCCGGACAGGGTGGCTACACCTTC.

V and J are TRBV18 and TRBJ1-2; the D gene is possibly TRBD1 (5 bases). V gave up 0 bases and J gave up 5 bases, with 16 bases separating them. This CDR3 is built from 16 residues. Germline CDR1 is KGHSH and CDR2 is LQKENI. CDR3 in amino acids: CASSPPNGGGIYGYTF. The CDR3 DNA reads as TGTGCCAGCTCACCACCGAACGGGGGAGGTATTTATGGCTACACCTTC.

The gene calls are TRBV5-1 and TRBJ1-1; D unresolved. Germline V gene data show CDR1 as SGHRS and CDR2 as YFSETQ. Between the trimmed V and J ends, which lost 0 bases and 0 bases, there was a span of 9 bases. The CDR3 has 15 amino acids. CDR3 amino acids: CASSLVGGMNTEAFF. CDR3 in DNA: TGCGCCAGCAGCTTGGTGGGAGGGATGAACACTGAAGCTTTCTTT.

The J gene is TRBJ2-5, the V gene TRBV7-9; D may be TRBD1 (6 bases). CDR3 length: 14 residues. V lost 1 base, J lost 9 bases, and 15 bases lay in between. Germline V CDR1 and CDR2: SEHNR, FQNEAQ (reference sequence). Here the CDR3 reads CASSLERDTAAQYF. The DNA of the CDR3 is TGTGCCAGCAGCTTAGAAAGGGACACGGCGGCCCAGTACTTC. Looking up the rest from reference TRBV7-9 and TRBJ2-5 gives the full variable domain: DTGVSQNPRHKITKRGQNVTFRCDPISEHNRLYWYRQTLGQGPEFLTYFQNEAQLEKSRLLSDRFSAERPKGSFSTLEIQRTEQGDSAMYLCASSLERDTAAQYFGPGTRLLVL.

The chain employs TRBV7-8 and TRBJ1-1, with 8 bases lining up with TRBD1. Germline V gene lookup returns CDR1 SGHVS and CDR2 FQNEAQ. CDR3 size: 15 residues. V trimming: 1 base; J trimming: 3 bases; junction bases outside the gene matches: 4. This CDR3 is CASSLDQGAYTEAFF. For the CDR3, the DNA is TGTGCCAGCAGCTTAGACCAGGGGGCGTACACTGAAGCTTTCTTT.

This clone has a handful of counts. This rearrangement joins TRBV18 to TRBJ2-1, with 9 positions matching TRBD1. From germline, CDR1 is KGHSH and CDR2 LQKENI. CDR3 length: 16 amino acids. The ends lost 0 bases at V and 3 bases at J; junction bases unmatched: 3. The CDR3 region is CASSPPGTGNYNEQFF. The DNA for the CDR3 is TGTGCCAGCTCACCACCAGGGACAGGGAACTACAATGAGCAGTTCTTC.

Remarks on this clone: Other DNA sequences in the same sample also yield this CDR3. The chain is built from TRBV18 and TRBJ2-7, with a weak D call TRBD1 (7 bases). The CDR3 has 13 residues. Trimming stripped 6 bases from V and 3 bases from J, with 12 bases between. CDR1 and CDR2 (germline): KGHSH, LQKENI. Written as DNA, the CDR3 is TGTGCCAGCTCCCAGGGGGGCGACTACGAGCAGTACTTC. Amino acid sequence: CASSQGGDYEQYF. The full variable domain, its missing parts supplied by reference TRBV18 and TRBJ2-7, is NAGVMQNPRHLVRRRGQEARLRCSPMKGHSHVYWYRQLPEEGLKFMVYLQKENIIDESGMPKERFSAEFPKEGPSILRIQQVVRGDSAAYFCASSQGGDYEQYFGPGTRLTVT.

The rearrangement uses TRBV5-6 and TRBJ1-5; TRBD1 aligns across 9 bases. Germline CDR1 is SGHDT and CDR2 is YYEEEE. The CDR3 length is 17 residues. The V gene end was trimmed by 3 bases and the J gene end by 3 bases; junction bases not matched to a gene: 10. The CDR3, as DNA: TGTGCCAGCAGCTCCGGGACAGGGACTTGGGACAATCAGCCCCAGCATTTT. Residues: CASSSGTGTWDNQPQHF.